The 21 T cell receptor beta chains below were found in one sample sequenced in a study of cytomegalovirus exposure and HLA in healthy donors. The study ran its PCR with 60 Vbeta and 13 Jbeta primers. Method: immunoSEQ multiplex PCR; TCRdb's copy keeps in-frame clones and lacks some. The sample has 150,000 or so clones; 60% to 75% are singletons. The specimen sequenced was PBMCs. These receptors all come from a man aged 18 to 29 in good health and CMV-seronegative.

For the CDR3, the DNA is TGTGCCAGCAGTGACTCGGGGGGGCGCGGATATGGCTACACCTTC. Its protein is CASSDSGGRGYGYTF. This rearrangement joins TRBV6-4 to TRBJ1-2, with TRBD1 as a possible D gene (6 bases). The CDR3 length is 15 residues. The germline V gene has CDR1 MRHNA and CDR2 SNTAGT. V dropped 0 bases and J dropped 5 bases, with 13 bases sitting between them.

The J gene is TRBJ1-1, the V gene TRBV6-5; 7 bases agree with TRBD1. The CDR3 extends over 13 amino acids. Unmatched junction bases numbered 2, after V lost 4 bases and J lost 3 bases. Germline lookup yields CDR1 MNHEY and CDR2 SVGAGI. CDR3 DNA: TGTGCCAGCAGTTTCCAGGGGGACACTGAAGCTTTCTTT. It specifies CASSFQGDTEAFF.

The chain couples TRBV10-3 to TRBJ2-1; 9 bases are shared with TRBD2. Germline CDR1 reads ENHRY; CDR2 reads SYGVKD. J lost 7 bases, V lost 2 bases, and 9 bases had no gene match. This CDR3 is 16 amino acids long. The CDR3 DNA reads TGTGCCATCAGTGAGAAGGTAGCGGGGGATTATAATGAGCAGTTCTTC. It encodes CAISEKVAGDYNEQFF.

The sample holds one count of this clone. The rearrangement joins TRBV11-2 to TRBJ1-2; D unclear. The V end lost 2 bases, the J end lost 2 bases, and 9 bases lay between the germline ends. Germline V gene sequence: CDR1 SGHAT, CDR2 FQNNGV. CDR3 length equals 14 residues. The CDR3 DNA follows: TGTGCCAGCAGCTTAATCGTCCCCAACTATGGCTACACCTTC. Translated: CASSLIVPNYGYTF.

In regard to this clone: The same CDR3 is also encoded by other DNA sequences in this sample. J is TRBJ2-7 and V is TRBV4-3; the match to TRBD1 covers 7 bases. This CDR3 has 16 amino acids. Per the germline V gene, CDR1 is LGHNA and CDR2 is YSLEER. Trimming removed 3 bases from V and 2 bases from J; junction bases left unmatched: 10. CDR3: CASSQDSDRPAYEQYF. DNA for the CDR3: TGCGCCAGCAGCCAGGACTCGGACAGGCCCGCCTACGAGCAGTACTTC.

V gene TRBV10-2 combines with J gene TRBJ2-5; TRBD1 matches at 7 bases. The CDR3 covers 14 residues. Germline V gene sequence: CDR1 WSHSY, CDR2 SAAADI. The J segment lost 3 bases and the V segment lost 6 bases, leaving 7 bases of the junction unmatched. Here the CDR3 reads CASSPGTEEETQYF. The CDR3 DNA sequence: TGCGCCAGCAGCCCCGGGACAGAGGAAGAGACCCAGTACTTC.

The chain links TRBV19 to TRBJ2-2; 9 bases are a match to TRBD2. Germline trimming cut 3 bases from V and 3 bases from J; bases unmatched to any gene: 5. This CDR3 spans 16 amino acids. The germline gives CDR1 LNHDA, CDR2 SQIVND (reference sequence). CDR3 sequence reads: CASSMPAGGHTGELFF. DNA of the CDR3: TGTGCCAGTAGTATGCCAGCGGGGGGCCACACCGGGGAGCTGTTTTTT.

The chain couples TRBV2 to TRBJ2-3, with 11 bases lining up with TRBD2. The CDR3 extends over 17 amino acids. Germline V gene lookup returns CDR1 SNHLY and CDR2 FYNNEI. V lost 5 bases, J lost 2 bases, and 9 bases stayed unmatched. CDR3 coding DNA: TGTGCCAGCAGTCCTCTGGGACTAGCGGAGGTCACAGATACGCAGTATTTT. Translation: CASSPLGLAEVTDTQYF.

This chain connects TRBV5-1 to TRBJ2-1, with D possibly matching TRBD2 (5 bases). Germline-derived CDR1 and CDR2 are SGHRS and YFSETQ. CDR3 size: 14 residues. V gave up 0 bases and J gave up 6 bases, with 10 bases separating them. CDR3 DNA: TGCGCCAGCAGCTTGGTACTAGATGGCAATGAGCAGTTCTTC. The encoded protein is CASSLVLDGNEQFF.

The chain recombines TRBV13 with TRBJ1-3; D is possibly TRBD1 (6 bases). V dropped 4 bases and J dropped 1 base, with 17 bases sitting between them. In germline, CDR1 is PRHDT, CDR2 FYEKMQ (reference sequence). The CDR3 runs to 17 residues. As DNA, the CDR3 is TGTGCCAGCAGCTCCCAGGGCATCAGGGGATCTGGAAACACCATATATTTT. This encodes CASSSQGIRGSGNTIYF.

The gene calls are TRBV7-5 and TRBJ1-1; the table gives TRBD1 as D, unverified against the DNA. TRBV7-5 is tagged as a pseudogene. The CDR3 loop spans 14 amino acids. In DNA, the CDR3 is TGTGTCAGAAGCTTGGGCAGGGAAGACACTGAAGCTTTCTTT. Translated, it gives CVRSLGREDTEAFF.

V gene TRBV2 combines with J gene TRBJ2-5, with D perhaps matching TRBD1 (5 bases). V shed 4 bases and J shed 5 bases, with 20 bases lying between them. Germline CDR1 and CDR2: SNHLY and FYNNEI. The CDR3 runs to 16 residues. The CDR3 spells CASSVTGLGPGETQYF. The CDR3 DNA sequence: TGTGCCAGCAGTGTAACTGGGTTGGGGCCTGGGGAGACCCAGTACTTC.

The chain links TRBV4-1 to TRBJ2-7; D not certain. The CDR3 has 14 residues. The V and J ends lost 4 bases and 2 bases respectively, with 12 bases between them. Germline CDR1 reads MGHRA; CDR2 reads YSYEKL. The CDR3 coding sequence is TGCGCCAGCAGCCCTGAGCAGGTGACCTACGAGCAGTACTTC. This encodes CASSPEQVTYEQYF.

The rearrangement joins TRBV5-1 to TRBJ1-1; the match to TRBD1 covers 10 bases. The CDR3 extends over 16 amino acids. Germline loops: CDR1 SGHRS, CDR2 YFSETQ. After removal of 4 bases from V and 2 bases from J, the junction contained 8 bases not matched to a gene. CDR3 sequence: CASSLQGQGINTEAFF. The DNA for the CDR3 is TGCGCCAGCAGCCTACAGGGACAGGGGATCAACACTGAAGCTTTCTTT.

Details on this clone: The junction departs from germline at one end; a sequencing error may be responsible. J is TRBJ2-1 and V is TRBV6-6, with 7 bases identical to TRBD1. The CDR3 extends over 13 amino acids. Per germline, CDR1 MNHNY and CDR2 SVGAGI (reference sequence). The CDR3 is CASSYGTRDRGLF. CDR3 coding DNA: TGTGCCAGCAGTTACGGAACCCGGGACAGAGGACTCTTC.

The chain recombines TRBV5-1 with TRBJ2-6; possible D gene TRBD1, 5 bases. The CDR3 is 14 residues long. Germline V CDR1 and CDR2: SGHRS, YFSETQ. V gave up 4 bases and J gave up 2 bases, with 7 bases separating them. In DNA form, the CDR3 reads TGCGCCAGCAGCACAGGTGCTGGGGCCAACGTCCTGACTTTC. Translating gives CASSTGAGANVLTF.

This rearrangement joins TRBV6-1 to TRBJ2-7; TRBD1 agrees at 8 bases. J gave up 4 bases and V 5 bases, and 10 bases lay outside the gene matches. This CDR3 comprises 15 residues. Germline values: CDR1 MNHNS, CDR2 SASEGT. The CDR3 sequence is CASSLTGEPAYEQYF. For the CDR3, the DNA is TGTGCCAGCAGTCTGACAGGGGAGCCGGCATACGAGCAGTACTTC.

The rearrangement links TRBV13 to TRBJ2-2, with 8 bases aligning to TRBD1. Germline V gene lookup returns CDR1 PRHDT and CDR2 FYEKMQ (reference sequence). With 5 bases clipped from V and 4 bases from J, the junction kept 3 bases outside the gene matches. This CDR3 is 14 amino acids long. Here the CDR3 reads CASSRTGTTGELFF. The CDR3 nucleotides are TGTGCCAGCAGCCGGACAGGGACCACCGGGGAGCTGTTTTTT.

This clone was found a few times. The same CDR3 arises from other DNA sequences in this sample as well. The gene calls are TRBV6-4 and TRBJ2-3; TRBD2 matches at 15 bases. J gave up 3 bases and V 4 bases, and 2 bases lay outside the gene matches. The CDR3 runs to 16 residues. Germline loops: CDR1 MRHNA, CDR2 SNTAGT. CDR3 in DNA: TGTGCCAGCAGTGCTGGGACTAGCGGGGGGACAGATACGCAGTATTTT. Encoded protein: CASSAGTSGGTDTQYF.

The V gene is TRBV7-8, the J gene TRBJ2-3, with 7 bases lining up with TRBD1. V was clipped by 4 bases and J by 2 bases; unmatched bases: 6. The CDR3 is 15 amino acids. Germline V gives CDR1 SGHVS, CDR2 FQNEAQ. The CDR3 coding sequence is TGTGCCAGCAGCTACGGGACAGCCCACACAGATACGCAGTATTTT. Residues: CASSYGTAHTDTQYF.

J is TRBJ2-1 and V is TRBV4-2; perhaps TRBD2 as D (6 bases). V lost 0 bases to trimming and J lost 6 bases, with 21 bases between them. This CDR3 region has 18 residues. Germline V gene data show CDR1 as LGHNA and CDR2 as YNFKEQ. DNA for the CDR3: TGTGCCAGCAGCCAAGAATTTTTGGCGGGGCGGATTCTCAATGAGCAGTTCTTC. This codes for CASSQEFLAGRILNEQFF.